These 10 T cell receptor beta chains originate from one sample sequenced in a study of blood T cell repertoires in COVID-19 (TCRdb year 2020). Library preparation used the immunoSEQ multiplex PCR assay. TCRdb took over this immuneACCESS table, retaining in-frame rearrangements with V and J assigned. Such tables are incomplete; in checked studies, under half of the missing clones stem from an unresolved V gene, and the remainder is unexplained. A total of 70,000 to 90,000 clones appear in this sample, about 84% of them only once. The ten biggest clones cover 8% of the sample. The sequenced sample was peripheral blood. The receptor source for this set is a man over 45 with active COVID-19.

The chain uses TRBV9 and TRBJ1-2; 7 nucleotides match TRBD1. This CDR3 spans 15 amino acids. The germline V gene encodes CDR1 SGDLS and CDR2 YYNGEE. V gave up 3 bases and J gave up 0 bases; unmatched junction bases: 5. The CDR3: CASSEGTVANYGYTF. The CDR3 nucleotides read TGTGCCAGCAGCGAGGGGACAGTAGCTAACTATGGCTACACCTTC.

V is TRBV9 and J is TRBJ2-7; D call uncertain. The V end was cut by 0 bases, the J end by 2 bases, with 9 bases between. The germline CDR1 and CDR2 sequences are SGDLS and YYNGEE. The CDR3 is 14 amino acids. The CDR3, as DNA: TGTGCCAGCAGCGTAGCAGCAGGAACCTACGAGCAGTACTTC. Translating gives CASSVAAGTYEQYF.

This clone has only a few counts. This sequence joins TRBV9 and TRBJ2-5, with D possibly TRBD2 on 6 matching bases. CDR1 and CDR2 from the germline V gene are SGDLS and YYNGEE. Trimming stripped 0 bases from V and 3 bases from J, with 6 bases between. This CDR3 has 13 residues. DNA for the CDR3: TGTGCCAGCAGCGTAGGGGGGGAAGAGACCCAGTACTTC. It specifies CASSVGGEETQYF. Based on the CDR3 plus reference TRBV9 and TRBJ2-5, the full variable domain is DSGVTQTPKHLITATGQRVTLRCSPRSGDLSVYWYQQSLDQGLQFLIQYYNGEERAKGNILERFSAQQFPDLHSELNLSSLELGDSALYFCASSVGGEETQYFGPGTRLLVL.

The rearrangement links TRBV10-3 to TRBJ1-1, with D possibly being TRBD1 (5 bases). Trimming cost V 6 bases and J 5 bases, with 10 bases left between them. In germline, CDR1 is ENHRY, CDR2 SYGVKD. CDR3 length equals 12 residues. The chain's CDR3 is CAISVGGTEAFF. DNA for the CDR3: TGTGCCATCAGCGTGGGGGGTACTGAAGCTTTCTTT.

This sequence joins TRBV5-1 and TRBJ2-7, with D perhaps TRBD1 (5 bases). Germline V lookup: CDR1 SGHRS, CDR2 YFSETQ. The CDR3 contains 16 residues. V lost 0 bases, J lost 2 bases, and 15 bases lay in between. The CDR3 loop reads CASSLGRGAVTYEQYF. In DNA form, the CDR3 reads TGCGCCAGCAGCTTGGGCCGTGGGGCAGTGACCTACGAGCAGTACTTC.

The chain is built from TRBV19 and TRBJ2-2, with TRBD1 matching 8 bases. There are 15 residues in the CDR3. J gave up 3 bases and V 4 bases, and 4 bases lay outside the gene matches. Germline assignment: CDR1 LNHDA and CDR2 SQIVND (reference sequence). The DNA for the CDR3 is TGTGCCAGTAGTACAGGGGGCATAGACACCGGGGAGCTGTTTTTT. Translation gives CASSTGGIDTGELFF.

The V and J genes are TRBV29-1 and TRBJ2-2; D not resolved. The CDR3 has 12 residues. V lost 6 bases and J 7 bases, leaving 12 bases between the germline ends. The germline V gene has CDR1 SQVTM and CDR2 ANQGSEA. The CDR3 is CSVSFSGGELFF. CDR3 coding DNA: TGCAGCGTCTCCTTTTCGGGCGGGGAGCTGTTTTTT.

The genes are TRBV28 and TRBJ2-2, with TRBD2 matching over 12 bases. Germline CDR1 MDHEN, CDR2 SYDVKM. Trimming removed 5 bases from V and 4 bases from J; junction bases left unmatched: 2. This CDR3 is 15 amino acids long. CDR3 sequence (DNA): TGTGCCAGCAGTGAACTAGCGGGAGGCACCGGGGAGCTGTTTTTT. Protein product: CASSELAGGTGELFF. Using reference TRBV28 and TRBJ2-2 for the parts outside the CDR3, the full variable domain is DVKVTQSSRYLVKRTGEKVFLECVQDMDHENMFWYRQDPGLGLRLIYFSYDVKMKEKGDIPEGYSVSREKKERFSLILESASTNQTSMYLCASSELAGGTGELFFGEGSRLTVL.

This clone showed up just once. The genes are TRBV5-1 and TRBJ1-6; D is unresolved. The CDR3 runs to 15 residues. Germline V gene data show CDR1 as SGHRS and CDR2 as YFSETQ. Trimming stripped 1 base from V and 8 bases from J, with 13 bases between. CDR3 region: CASSLRPAADSPLHF. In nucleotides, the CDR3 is TGCGCCAGCAGCTTGAGACCGGCGGCGGATTCACCCCTCCACTTT.

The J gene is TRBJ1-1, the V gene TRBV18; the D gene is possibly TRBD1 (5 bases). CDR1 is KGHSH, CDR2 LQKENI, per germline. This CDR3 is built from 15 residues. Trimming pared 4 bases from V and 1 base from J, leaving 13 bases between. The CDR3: CASSRPQGRNTEAFF. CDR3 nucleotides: TGTGCCAGCTCACGGCCCCAGGGTCGGAACACTGAAGCTTTCTTT.